What follows are 16 T cell receptor beta chains derived from one specimen sequenced in a study of OX40 agonist ivuxolimab in advanced cancers. The repertoire was sequenced with immunoSEQ multiplex PCR; TCRdb's copy has only in-frame clones and lacks some. The table has approximately 58,000 clones, approximately 86% seen once. Material: CD4+ or CD8+ T cells sorted from blood, obtained in a trial of the OX40 agonist ivuxolimab. These receptors originate from an adult with an advanced solid tumor such as melanoma, head and neck, liver or kidney cancer.

V usage is TRBV5-1 and J usage is TRBJ2-1, with 8 bases lining up with TRBD2. The junction had 8 bases not matched to a gene; V was cut back by 0 bases and J by 6 bases. There are 16 residues in the CDR3. The germline V gene encodes CDR1 SGHRS and CDR2 YFSETQ. CDR3 sequence reads: CASSLGPLGTSNEQFF. In DNA, the CDR3 is TGCGCCAGCAGCTTGGGGCCACTCGGGACTAGCAATGAGCAGTTCTTC.

V and J are TRBV6-1 and TRBJ1-2; maybe TRBD1 (5 bases). V was pared by 0 bases and J by 5 bases, with 16 bases between. CDR3 size: 16 residues. Germline values: CDR1 MNHNS, CDR2 SASEGT. CDR3 protein: CASSEASLYGGYGYTF. CDR3 sequence (DNA): TGTGCCAGCAGTGAAGCTTCACTTTATGGGGGGTATGGCTACACCTTC.

The J gene is TRBJ2-3, the V gene TRBV10-3, with 7 bases that match TRBD1. J gave up 2 bases and V 6 bases, and 8 bases lay outside the gene matches. This CDR3 region has 15 residues. CDR1 and CDR2 from the germline V gene are ENHRY and SYGVKD. The CDR3 region is CAISRQGSNTDTQYF. The CDR3, as DNA: TGTGCCATCAGCCGACAGGGATCGAACACAGATACGCAGTATTTT.

The gene calls are TRBV7-9 and TRBJ1-2; D not resolved. The germline gives CDR1 SEHNR, CDR2 FQNEAQ (reference sequence). V was cut by 4 bases and J by 5 bases, with 14 bases left in between. The CDR3 is 14 amino acids. For the CDR3, the DNA is TGTGCCAGCAGCTCCCTTTCGCCAATTTATGGCTACACCTTC. It translates to CASSSLSPIYGYTF.

The chain carries TRBV10-2 and TRBJ2-7, with 7 bases aligning to TRBD1. Trimming at V came to 6 bases and at J to 6 bases, leaving 2 bases not matched to a gene. The CDR3 runs to 11 residues. Looked up from germline, CDR1 is WSHSY and CDR2 is SAAADI. Here the CDR3 reads CASRGTVEQYF. In nucleotides, the CDR3 is TGCGCCAGCAGAGGGACAGTCGAGCAGTACTTC.

The chain recombines TRBV6-1 with TRBJ1-1, with 7 nucleotides matching TRBD1. Germline lookup yields CDR1 MNHNS and CDR2 SASEGT. J was trimmed by 4 bases and V by 4 bases; bases with no gene match: 6. The CDR3 length is 14 residues. CDR3 DNA sequence: TGTGCCAGCAGTGGAGGGGGCTGGGGCACTGAAGCTTTCTTT. This gives the protein CASSGGGWGTEAFF.

The V and J genes are TRBV7-9 and TRBJ1-4, with D hard to call. V was shortened by 7 bases and J by 5 bases, with 5 bases between the two germline ends. The germline CDR1 and CDR2 sequences are SEHNR and FQNEAQ (reference sequence). CDR3 length: 11 amino acids. DNA for the CDR3: TGTGCCAGCACCTCAAATGAAAAACTGTTTTTT. Translated: CASTSNEKLFF.

This clone showed up just a few times. The rearrangement links TRBV7-9 to TRBJ2-1, with D maybe TRBD1 (6 bases). The CDR3 totals 15 residues. Trimming removed 6 bases from V and 3 bases from J, with 15 bases in between. CDR1 is SEHNR and CDR2 is FQNEAQ in the germline V gene (reference sequence). DNA of the CDR3: TGTGCCAGCAGGTCAGGGGATTTATTCTACAATGAGCAGTTCTTC. Protein product: CASRSGDLFYNEQFF.

The chain carries TRBV9 and TRBJ2-5; either TRBD1 or TRBD2 may fit D (5 bases each). The CDR3 totals 14 residues. V lost 3 bases and J 3 bases, leaving 12 bases between the germline ends. The germline V gene encodes CDR1 SGDLS and CDR2 YYNGEE. CDR3: CASSGGIAEETQYF. CDR3 DNA: TGTGCCAGCAGCGGGGGGATAGCAGAAGAGACCCAGTACTTC.

This clone was counted between two and nine times. The CDR3 protein is CASSSRWTQETQYF. DNA for the CDR3: TGTGCCAGCAGTAGCCGATGGACTCAAGAGACCCAGTACTTC. The chain links TRBV6-1 to TRBJ2-5; a weak D match, TRBD2 (5 bases). V was cut by 5 bases and J by 2 bases, with 12 bases left in between. The CDR3 consists of 14 residues. CDR1 MNHNS and CDR2 SASEGT come from the germline V gene.

For the CDR3, the DNA is TGTGCCAGCAACAAAGGGCGCAATCAGCCCCAGCATTTT. Amino acids: CASNKGRNQPQHF. This sequence joins TRBV21-1 and TRBJ1-5; TRBD1, the table's D call, lacks a check against the DNA. TRBV21-1 is flagged as a pseudogene. This CDR3 spans 13 amino acids.

This clone was observed a handful of times. The CDR3 region is CASITSGLTGELFF. The DNA of the CDR3 is TGTGCCAGTATAACTTCGGGACTTACCGGGGAGCTGTTTTTT. The chain couples TRBV19 to TRBJ2-2; weak D call: TRBD2 (6 bases). The V and J ends lost 7 bases and 5 bases respectively, with 14 bases between them. The CDR3 runs to 14 residues. Looked up from germline, CDR1 is LNHDA and CDR2 is SQIVND (reference sequence).

The chain joins TRBV5-5 to TRBJ2-1, with D uncertain. Trimming left V 1 base short and J 5 bases short, with 10 bases between. This CDR3 has 14 amino acids. From germline, CDR1 is SGHKS and CDR2 YYEKEE (reference sequence). This CDR3 reads CASSLWNFNNEQFF. Here the CDR3 DNA reads TGTGCCAGCAGCTTGTGGAACTTCAACAATGAGCAGTTCTTC. Complete variable domain (other parts from reference TRBV5-5 and TRBJ2-1): DAGVTQSPTHLIKTRGQQVTLRCSPISGHKSVSWYQQVLGQGPQFIFQYYEKEERGRGNFPDRFSARQFPNYSSELNVNALLLGDSALYLCASSLWNFNNEQFFGPGTRLTVL.

V and J are TRBV7-9 and TRBJ2-7; tentative D call: TRBD2 (6 bases). Trimming stripped 5 bases from V and 5 bases from J, with 13 bases between. Germline V gives CDR1 SEHNR, CDR2 FQNEAQ (reference sequence). The length of the CDR3 is 13 residues. Written as DNA, the CDR3 is TGTGCCAGCAGCGAGGACTATCTGAACGAGCAGTACTTC. Protein sequence: CASSEDYLNEQYF. Filled out from reference TRBV7-9 and TRBJ2-7, the complete variable domain reads DTGVSQNPRHKITKRGQNVTFRCDPISEHNRLYWYRQTLGQGPEFLTYFQNEAQLEKSRLLSDRFSAERPKGSFSTLEIQRTEQGDSAMYLCASSEDYLNEQYFGPGTRLTVT.

This chain links TRBV19 with TRBJ2-7, with no clear D. Deletions cut 1 base from V and 4 bases from J, with 23 bases between. From germline, CDR1 is LNHDA and CDR2 SQIVND (reference sequence). This CDR3 has 18 residues. The CDR3 DNA is TGTGCCAGTAGTATAGCTTTGACGGAACCTGATGTGAGATACGAGCAGTACTTC. Translation: CASSIALTEPDVRYEQYF. The variable domain in full, with the rest retrieved from reference TRBV19 and TRBJ2-7, is DGGITQSPKYLFRKEGQNVTLSCEQNLNHDAMYWYRQDPGQGLRLIYYSQIVNDFQKGDIAEGYSVSREKKESFPLTVTSAQKNPTAFYLCASSIALTEPDVRYEQYFGPGTRLTVT.

This chain connects TRBV9 to TRBJ2-1; a weak D match, TRBD1 (6 bases). V lost 0 bases, J lost 4 bases, and 11 bases lay in between. Germline lookup yields CDR1 SGDLS and CDR2 YYNGEE. The CDR3 is 15 amino acids. The CDR3 is CASSVGQELYNEQFF. Here the CDR3 DNA reads TGTGCCAGCAGCGTAGGACAGGAACTATACAATGAGCAGTTCTTC. Looking up the rest from reference TRBV9 and TRBJ2-1 gives the full variable domain: DSGVTQTPKHLITATGQRVTLRCSPRSGDLSVYWYQQSLDQGLQFLIQYYNGEERAKGNILERFSAQQFPDLHSELNLSSLELGDSALYFCASSVGQELYNEQFFGPGTRLTVL.